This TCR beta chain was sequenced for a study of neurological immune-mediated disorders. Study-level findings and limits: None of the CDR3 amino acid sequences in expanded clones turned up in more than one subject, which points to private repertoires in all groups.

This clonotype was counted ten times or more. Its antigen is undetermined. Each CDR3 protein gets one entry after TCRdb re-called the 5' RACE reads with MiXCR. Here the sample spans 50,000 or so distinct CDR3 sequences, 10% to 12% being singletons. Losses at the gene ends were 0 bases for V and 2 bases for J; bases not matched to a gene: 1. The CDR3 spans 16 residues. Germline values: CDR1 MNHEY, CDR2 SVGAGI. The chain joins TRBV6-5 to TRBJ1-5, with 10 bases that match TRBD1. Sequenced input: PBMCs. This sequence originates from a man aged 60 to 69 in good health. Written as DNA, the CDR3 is TGTGCCAGCAGTTACTCCGGGACAGGGGGCAATCAGCCCCAGCATTTT. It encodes CASSYSGTGGNQPQHF.